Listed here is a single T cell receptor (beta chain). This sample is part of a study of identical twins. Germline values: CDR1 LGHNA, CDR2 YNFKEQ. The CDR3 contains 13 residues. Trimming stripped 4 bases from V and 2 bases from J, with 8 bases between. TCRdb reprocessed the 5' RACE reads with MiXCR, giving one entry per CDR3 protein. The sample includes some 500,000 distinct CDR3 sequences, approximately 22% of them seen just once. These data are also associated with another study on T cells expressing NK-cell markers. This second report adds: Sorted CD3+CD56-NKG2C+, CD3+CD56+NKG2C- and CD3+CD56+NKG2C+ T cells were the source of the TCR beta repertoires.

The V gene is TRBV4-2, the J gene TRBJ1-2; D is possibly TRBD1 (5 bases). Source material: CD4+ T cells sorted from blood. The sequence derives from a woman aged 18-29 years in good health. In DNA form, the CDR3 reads TGTGCCAGCAGCCCGGGGGTAAACTATGGCTACACCTTC. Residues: CASSPGVNYGYTF.